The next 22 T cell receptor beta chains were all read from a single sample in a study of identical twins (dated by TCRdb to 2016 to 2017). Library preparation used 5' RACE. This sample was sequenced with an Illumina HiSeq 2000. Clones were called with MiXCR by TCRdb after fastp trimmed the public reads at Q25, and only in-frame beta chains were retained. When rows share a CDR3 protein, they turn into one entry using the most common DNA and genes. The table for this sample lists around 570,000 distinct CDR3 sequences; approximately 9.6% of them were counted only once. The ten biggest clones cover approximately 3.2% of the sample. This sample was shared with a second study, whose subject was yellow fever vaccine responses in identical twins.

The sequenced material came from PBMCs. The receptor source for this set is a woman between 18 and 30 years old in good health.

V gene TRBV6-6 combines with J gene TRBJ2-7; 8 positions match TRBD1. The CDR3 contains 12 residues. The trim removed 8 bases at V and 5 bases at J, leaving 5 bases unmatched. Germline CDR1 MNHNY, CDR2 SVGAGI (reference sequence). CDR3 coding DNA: TGTGCCAGCCTCCAGGGGGCCCACGAGCAGTACTTC. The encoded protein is CASLQGAHEQYF.

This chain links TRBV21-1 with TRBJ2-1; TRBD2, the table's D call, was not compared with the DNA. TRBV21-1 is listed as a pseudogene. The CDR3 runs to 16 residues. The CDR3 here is CASSKSSGSSYNEQFF. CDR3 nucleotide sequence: TGTGCCAGCAGCAAATCTAGCGGGAGTTCCTACAATGAGCAGTTCTTC.

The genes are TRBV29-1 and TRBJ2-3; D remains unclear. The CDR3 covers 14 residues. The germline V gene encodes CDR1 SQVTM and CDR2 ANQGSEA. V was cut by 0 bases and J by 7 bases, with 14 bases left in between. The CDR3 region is CSVEEAAGANTQYF. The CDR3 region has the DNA TGCAGCGTTGAAGAGGCAGCAGGAGCCAATACGCAGTATTTT.

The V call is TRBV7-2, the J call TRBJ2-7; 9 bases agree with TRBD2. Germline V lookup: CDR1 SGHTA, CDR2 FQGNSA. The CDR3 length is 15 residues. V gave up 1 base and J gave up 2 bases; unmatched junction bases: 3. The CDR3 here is CASSLGTSATYEQYF. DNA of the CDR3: TGTGCCAGCAGCTTAGGGACTAGCGCTACCTACGAGCAGTACTTC.

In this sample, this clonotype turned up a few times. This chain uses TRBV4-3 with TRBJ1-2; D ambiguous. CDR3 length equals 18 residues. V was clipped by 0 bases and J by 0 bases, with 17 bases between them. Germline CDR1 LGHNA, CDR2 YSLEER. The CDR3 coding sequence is TGCGCCAGCAGCCAAGATCCGGGCAGAGGGTTTACTAACTATGGCTACACCTTC. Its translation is CASSQDPGRGFTNYGYTF.

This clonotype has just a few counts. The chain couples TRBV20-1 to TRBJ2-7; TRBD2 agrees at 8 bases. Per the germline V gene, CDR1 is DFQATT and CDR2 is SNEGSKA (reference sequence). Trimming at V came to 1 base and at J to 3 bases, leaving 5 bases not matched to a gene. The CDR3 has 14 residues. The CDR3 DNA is TGCAGTGCTAGAGGGGGGCTAGCGGGCTACGAGCAGTACTTC. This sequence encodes CSARGGLAGYEQYF.

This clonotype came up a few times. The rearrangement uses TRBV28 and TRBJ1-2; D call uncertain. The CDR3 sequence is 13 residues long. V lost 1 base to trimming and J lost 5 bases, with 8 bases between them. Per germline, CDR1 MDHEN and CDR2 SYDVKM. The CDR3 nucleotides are TGTGCCAGCAGTTTATTCTTCGGATATGGCTACACCTTC. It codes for CASSLFFGYGYTF.

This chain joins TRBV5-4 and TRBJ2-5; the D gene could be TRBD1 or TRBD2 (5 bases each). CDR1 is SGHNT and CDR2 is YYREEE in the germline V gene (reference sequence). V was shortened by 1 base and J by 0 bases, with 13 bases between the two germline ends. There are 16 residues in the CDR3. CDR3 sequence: CASSLNTGGYQETQYF. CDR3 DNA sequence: TGTGCCAGCAGCTTGAATACAGGCGGGTACCAAGAGACCCAGTACTTC.

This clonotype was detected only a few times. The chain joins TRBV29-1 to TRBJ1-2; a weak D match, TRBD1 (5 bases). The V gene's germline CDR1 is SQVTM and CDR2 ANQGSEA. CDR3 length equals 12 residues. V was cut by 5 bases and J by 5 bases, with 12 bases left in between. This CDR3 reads CSVPQGEYGYTF. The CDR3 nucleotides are TGCAGCGTTCCTCAGGGAGAATATGGCTACACCTTC.

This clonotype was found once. The CDR3 bases are TGTGCCAGCAGCCTCGGCGTGGACCAAGAGACCCAGTACTTC. Translated: CASSLGVDQETQYF. The V and J genes are TRBV5-4 and TRBJ2-5; no clear D. Germline lookup yields CDR1 SGHNT and CDR2 YYREEE (reference sequence). V was trimmed by 4 bases and J by 0 bases, leaving 10 bases between them. This CDR3 has 14 amino acids.

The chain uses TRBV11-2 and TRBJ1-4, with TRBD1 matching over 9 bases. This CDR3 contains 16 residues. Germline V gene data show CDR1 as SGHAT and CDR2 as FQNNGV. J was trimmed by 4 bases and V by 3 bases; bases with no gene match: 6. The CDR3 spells CASSLMGTGFNEKLFF. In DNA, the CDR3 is TGTGCCAGCAGCTTGATGGGGACAGGGTTTAATGAAAAACTGTTTTTT.

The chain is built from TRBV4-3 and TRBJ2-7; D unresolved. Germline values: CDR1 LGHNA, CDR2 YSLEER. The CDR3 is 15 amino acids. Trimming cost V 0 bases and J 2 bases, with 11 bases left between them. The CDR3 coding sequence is TGCGCCAGCAGCCAAGATATTGGCGTCGCCTACGAGCAGTACTTC. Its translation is CASSQDIGVAYEQYF.

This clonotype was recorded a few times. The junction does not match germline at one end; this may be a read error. The CDR3 DNA follows: TGTGCCAGCAGCTACTCAAGCTCTCGGGATGGCTACACCTTC. Translation: CASSYSSSRDGYTF. The rearrangement uses TRBV6-2 or TRBV6-3 and TRBJ1-2; no definite D call. The CDR3 length is 14 residues. CDR1 and CDR2 (germline): MNHEY, SVGEGT.

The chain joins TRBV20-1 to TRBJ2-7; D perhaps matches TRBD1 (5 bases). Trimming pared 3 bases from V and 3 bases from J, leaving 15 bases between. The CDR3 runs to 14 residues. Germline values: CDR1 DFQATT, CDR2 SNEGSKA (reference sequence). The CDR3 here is CSARSLQVIYEQYF. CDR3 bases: TGCAGTGCTAGGTCCCTACAGGTAATCTACGAGCAGTACTTC.

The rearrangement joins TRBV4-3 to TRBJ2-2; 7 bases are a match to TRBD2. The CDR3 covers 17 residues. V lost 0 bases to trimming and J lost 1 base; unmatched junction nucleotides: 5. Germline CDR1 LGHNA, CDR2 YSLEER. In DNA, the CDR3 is TGCGCCAGCAGCCAAGAGTTGACGGGAGGGAACACCGGGGAGCTGTTTTTT. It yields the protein CASSQELTGGNTGELFF.

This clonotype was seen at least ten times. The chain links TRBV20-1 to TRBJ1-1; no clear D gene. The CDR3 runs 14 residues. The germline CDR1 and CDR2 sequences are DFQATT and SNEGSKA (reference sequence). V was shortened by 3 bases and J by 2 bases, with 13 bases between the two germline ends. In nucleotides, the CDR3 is TGCAGTGCTAGTCTAGCCCGGCGAAACACTGAAGCTTTCTTT. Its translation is CSASLARRNTEAFF.

The CDR3 is CASSPERGLLYEQYF. The CDR3 DNA reads TGTGCCAGCAGTCCCGAGCGGGGGCTCCTCTACGAGCAGTACTTC. The rearrangement links TRBV27 to TRBJ2-7; TRBD2 matches 8 bases. This CDR3 region has 15 residues. Looked up from germline, CDR1 is MNHEY and CDR2 is SMNVEV (reference sequence). The V and J ends lost 5 bases and 3 bases, in that order; junction bases with no gene match: 9.

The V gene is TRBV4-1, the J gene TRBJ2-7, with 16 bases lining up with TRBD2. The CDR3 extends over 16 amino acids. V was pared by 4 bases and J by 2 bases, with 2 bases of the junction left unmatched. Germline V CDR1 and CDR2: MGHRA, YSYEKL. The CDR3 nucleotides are TGCGCCAGCAGCCGGGGACTAGCGGGAGGGCCCTACGAGCAGTACTTC. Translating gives CASSRGLAGGPYEQYF.

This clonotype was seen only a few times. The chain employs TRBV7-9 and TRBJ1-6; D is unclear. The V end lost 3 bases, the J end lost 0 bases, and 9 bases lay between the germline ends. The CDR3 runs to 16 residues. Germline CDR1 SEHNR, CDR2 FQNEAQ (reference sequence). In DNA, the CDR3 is TGTGCCAGCAGCTTCCGGGTCGGCTCCTATAATTCACCCCTCCACTTT. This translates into CASSFRVGSYNSPLHF. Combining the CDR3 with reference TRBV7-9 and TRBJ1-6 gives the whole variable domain DTGVSQNPRHKITKRGQNVTFRCDPISEHNRLYWYRQTLGQGPEFLTYFQNEAQLEKSRLLSDRFSAERPKGSFSTLEIQRTEQGDSAMYLCASSFRVGSYNSPLHFGNGTRLTVT.

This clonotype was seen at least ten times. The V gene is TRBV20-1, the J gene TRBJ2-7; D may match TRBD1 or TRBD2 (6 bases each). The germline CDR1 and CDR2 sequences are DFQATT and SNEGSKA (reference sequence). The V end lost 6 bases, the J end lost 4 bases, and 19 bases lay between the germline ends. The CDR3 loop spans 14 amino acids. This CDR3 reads CSASPPGAQYEQYF. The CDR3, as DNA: TGCAGTGCCAGCCCTCCGGGGGCTCAATACGAGCAGTACTTC.

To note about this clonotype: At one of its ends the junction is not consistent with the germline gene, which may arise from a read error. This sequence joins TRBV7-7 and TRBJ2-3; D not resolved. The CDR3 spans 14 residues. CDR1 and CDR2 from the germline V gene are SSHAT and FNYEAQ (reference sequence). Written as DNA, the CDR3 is TGTGCTAGCAGCTTGGGTCTTGGGGCAGATACGCAGTATTTT. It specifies CASSLGLGADTQYF.

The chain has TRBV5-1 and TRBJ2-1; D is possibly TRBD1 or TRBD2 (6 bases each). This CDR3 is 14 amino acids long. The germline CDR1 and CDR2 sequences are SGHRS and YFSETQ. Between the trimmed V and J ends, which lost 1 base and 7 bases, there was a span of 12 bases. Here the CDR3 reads CASSLIGGRNEQFF. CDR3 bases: TGCGCCAGCAGCTTGATAGGGGGGCGGAATGAGCAGTTCTTC.